One sample yielded the 4 T cell receptor beta chains listed below, sequenced in a study of blood T cell repertoires in COVID-19. Only in-frame clones appear in the TCRdb table, and some are missing; sequencing was by immunoSEQ multiplex PCR. In the table there are about 280,000 clones, around 85% of which are singletons. What was sequenced was PBMCs or T cells enriched from blood (not recorded which). The source is a woman aged 50 to 65 who had recovered from COVID-19.

The chain couples TRBV27 to TRBJ1-1; 9 nucleotides line up with TRBD1. Per germline, CDR1 MNHEY and CDR2 SMNVEV (reference sequence). The CDR3 runs 17 residues. V lost 5 bases and J lost 4; bases outside the gene matches: 14. The CDR3 DNA reads as TGTGCCAGCAGTGGGGATAACAGGGGGCTTGAGGTCACTGAAGCTTTCTTT. Translation: CASSGDNRGLEVTEAFF.

V usage is TRBV10-3 and J usage is TRBJ1-2; TRBD1 might be the D (5 bases). V was pared by 1 base and J by 11 bases, with 11 bases between. Germline CDR1 reads ENHRY; CDR2 reads SYGVKD. This CDR3 is built from 12 residues. DNA for the CDR3: TGTGCCATCAGTGAGTTCCAGGGCTCGTACACCTTC. It codes for CAISEFQGSYTF.

V gene TRBV6-4 combines with J gene TRBJ1-1; D gene uncertain. This CDR3 has 14 residues. V lost 3 bases and J 4 bases, leaving 12 bases between the germline ends. Germline CDR1 is MRHNA and CDR2 is SNTAGT. The CDR3 spells CASSERALGTEAFF. The CDR3 DNA reads TGTGCCAGCAGTGAGCGGGCCCTCGGCACTGAAGCTTTCTTT.

The chain combines TRBV19 with TRBJ1-5; 8 bases agree with TRBD1. The CDR3 sequence is 15 residues long. Germline V gives CDR1 LNHDA, CDR2 SQIVND (reference sequence). Germline trimming cut 4 bases from V and 6 bases from J; bases unmatched to any gene: 8. For the CDR3, the DNA is TGTGCCAGTAGTACCCGGGCAGGGGGCTTTCAGCCCCAGCATTTT. Amino acid sequence: CASSTRAGGFQPQHF.